A single sample gave rise to the 8 T cell receptor beta chains below, sequenced in a study of identical twins. TCRdb used MiXCR to reprocess the 5' RACE reads, holding one entry per CDR3 protein. The data show roughly 720,000 distinct CDR3 sequences, with around a sixth seen just once and about an eighth held by the top ten. This same sample was also taken into another study, of T cells expressing NK-cell markers.

The sequencing input was PBMCs. The receptors were gathered from a woman aged 18 to 35 in good health.

The CDR3 DNA sequence: TGTGCCAGCAGCCCGTGGACAGGGATAGGGGAGCTGTTTTTT. Translated, it gives CASSPWTGIGELFF. The chain recombines TRBV11-2 with TRBJ2-2; 8 bases line up with TRBD1. With V trimmed by 5 bases and J by 8 bases, 7 bases remained unmatched. The germline CDR1 and CDR2 sequences are SGHAT and FQNNGV. CDR3 length equals 14 residues.

In its sample, this clonotype was seen a few times. The chain links TRBV20-1 to TRBJ1-4; D call uncertain. V was cut by 5 bases and J by 8 bases, with 15 bases left in between. The CDR3 has 13 residues. Looked up from germline, CDR1 is DFQATT and CDR2 is SNEGSKA (reference sequence). Written as DNA, the CDR3 is TGCAGTGCTTACGCGGTTTCGGGCGAAAAACTGTTTTTT. Translation: CSAYAVSGEKLFF.

A few counts support this clonotype. CDR3 nucleotides: TGTGCCAGCAGTCCTCGTGGGTCCCCGGCGGACTATGGCTACACCTTC. Translation: CASSPRGSPADYGYTF. This sequence joins TRBV6-1 and TRBJ1-2, with D uncertain. Germline loops: CDR1 MNHNS, CDR2 SASEGT. CDR3 length equals 16 residues. V was cut by 5 bases and J by 3 bases, with 19 bases left in between.

This clonotype was detected a few times. The V call is TRBV20-1, the J call TRBJ2-5, with a weak D call TRBD1 (5 bases). The germline gives CDR1 DFQATT, CDR2 SNEGSKA (reference sequence). V gave up 7 bases and J gave up 2 bases, with 11 bases separating them. This CDR3 has 12 residues. The CDR3: CSGTDRQETQYF. Here the CDR3 DNA reads TGCAGTGGGACCGACAGACAAGAGACCCAGTACTTC.

The genes are TRBV20-1 and TRBJ2-1; D is perhaps TRBD2 (6 bases). This CDR3 is 14 amino acids long. V lost 1 base and J lost 5, with 12 bases in between. Germline V CDR1 and CDR2: DFQATT, SNEGSKA (reference sequence). The CDR3 DNA reads TGCAGTGCTAGAGGCGGGGCCGCCCACAATGAGCAGTTCTTC. It yields the protein CSARGGAAHNEQFF.

The chain joins TRBV12-3 or TRBV12-4 to TRBJ2-2, with 7 bases lining up with TRBD1. The CDR3 loop spans 14 amino acids. The ends lost 7 bases at V and 4 bases at J; junction bases unmatched: 6. For the CDR3, the DNA is TGTGCCAGCACAAGGGGGCGCGGCACCGGGGAGCTGTTTTTT. The encoded protein is CASTRGRGTGELFF.

This clonotype has a count of ten or more. V usage is TRBV12-3 or TRBV12-4 and J usage is TRBJ1-1; unclear D gene. Trimming removed 4 bases at V and 1 base at J, with 7 bases between. The CDR3 covers 13 residues. The CDR3 is CASSYSQNTEAFF. DNA of the CDR3: TGTGCCAGCAGTTATTCGCAGAACACTGAAGCTTTCTTT.

Ten or more counts support this clonotype. This chain uses TRBV6-4 with TRBJ2-1; 10 bases agree with TRBD2. V gave up 5 bases and J gave up 6 bases; unmatched junction bases: 7. The CDR3 spans 15 residues. The germline V gene has CDR1 MRHNA and CDR2 SNTAGT. CDR3 coding DNA: TGTGCCAGCAGTTCCAAAGCGGGAGGGCCCAATGAGCAGTTCTTC. This sequence encodes CASSSKAGGPNEQFF.